The T cell receptor (beta chain) under discussion was sequenced for a study of blood T cell repertoires in COVID-19. Study information: In each case, the material was cDNA or gDNA derived from T cells, B-cell-depleted T cells, or PBMCs.

In terms of age and location, participants ranged from roughly 18 to 95 years and lived in under 30 US areas. Cohort 3 recovered donors had two negative PCRs, clearance, or symptom resolution. Methods used by the authors: Reference gene primer amplification gave estimated nucleated cell counts. Generated by immunoSEQ multiplex PCR, the TCRdb table keeps only in-frame clones and is missing some. V and J calls and clone size are given by that table; D and trimming were obtained from the DNA. The sample shows around 400,000 clones, roughly nine tenths of them seen only once. The CDR3 is made up of 17 amino acids. Trimming removed 6 bases from V and 2 bases from J; junction bases left unmatched: 15. Germline V lookup: CDR1 SNHLY, CDR2 FYNNEI.

Specimen: PBMCs or T cells enriched from blood (not recorded which). This clonotype was obtained from a young woman who had recovered from COVID-19. The chain joins TRBV2 to TRBJ2-5; 7 nucleotides align to TRBD2. In nucleotides, the CDR3 is TGTGCCAGCAGCGCTGCTTTGGGGCGGGGGTATCAAGAGACCCAGTACTTC. It is translated as CASSAALGRGYQETQYF. Together with reference TRBV2 and TRBJ2-5, the CDR3 gives the full variable domain: EPEVTQTPSHQVTQMGQEVILRCVPISNHLYFYWYRQILGQKVEFLVSFYNNEISEKSEIFDDQFSVERPDGSNFTLKIRSTKLEDSAMYFCASSAALGRGYQETQYFGPGTRLLVL.